This T cell receptor beta chain was obtained from a study of blood T cell repertoires in COVID-19. Study as a whole: Some COVID-19 samples were acute and others convalescent; all came from the United States, Italy and Spain. Sources were T cells, B-cell-depleted T cells, or PBMCs; the material itself was cDNA or gDNA.

Enrolled during active infection, Seattle patients were then followed longitudinally. J was trimmed by 6 bases and V by 3 bases; bases with no gene match: 4. This CDR3 is built from 16 residues. CDR1 and CDR2 (germline): MGHRA, YSYEKL. Methods used by the authors: Nucleated cell number was recorded as an estimate derived from reference gene primer amplification. Sequencing was performed with immunoSEQ multiplex PCR; in TCRdb, only in-frame clones are kept and a portion is missing. D and trimming come from the DNA, and the V and J calls and clone size come from that table. The sample gives tens of thousands of clones, 60% to 80% of which show up once; over 2% is in the top ten.

This chain connects TRBV4-1 to TRBJ2-3; 15 positions agree with TRBD2. Sequencing was performed on peripheral blood. This receptor was obtained from a man between 65 and 79 years old with COVID-19, enrolled during active disease. The CDR3: CASSHGLAGGYDTQYF. In DNA form, the CDR3 reads TGCGCCAGCAGCCACGGACTAGCGGGAGGGTATGATACGCAGTATTTT.